One T cell receptor beta chain is described in this entry. The sample belongs to a study of T cell changes during pregnancy in multiple sclerosis. Libraries were prepared by immunoSEQ multiplex PCR; TCRdb keeps only in-frame clonotypes and omits some of them. The table records around 50,000 clones, approximately 90% of them present only once. V gave up 5 bases and J gave up 7 bases, with 11 bases separating them. Germline V CDR1 and CDR2: SGHTA, FQGNSA. The CDR3 consists of 13 residues. This TCR was sampled from a female donor with multiple sclerosis, enrolled in a pregnancy study. The source material was CD4+ T cells from peripheral blood mononuclear cells, sampled after pregnancy. The chain employs TRBV7-2 and TRBJ1-4; D not resolved. The CDR3: CASSGEGGEKLFF. CDR3 DNA: TGTGCCAGCAGCGGGGAGGGAGGTGAAAAACTGTTTTTT.